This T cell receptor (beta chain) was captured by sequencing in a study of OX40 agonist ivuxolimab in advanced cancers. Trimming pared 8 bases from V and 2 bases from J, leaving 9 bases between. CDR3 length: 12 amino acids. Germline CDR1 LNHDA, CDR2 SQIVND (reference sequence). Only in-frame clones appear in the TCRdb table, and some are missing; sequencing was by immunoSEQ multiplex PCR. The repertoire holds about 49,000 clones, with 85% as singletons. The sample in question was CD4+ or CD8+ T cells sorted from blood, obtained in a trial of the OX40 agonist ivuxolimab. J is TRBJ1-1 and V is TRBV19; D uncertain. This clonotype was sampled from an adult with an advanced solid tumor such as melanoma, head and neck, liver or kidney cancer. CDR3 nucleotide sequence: TGTGCCAGTTTAGAGGGAAACACTGAAGCTTTCTTT. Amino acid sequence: CASLEGNTEAFF.